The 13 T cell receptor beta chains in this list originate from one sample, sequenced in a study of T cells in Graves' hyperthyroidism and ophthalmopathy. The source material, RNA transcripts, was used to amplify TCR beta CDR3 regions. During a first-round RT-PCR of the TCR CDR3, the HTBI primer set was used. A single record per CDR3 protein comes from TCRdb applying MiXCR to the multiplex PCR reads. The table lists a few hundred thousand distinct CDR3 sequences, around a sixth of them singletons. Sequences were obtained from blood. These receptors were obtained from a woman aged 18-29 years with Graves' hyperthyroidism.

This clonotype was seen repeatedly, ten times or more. The CDR3: CASSFFEGFPNEQFF. In DNA form, the CDR3 reads TGTGCCAGCAGTTTTTTCGAGGGATTCCCCAATGAGCAGTTCTTC. The chain is built from TRBV28 and TRBJ2-1, with D maybe TRBD2 (5 bases). The ends were cut back, 3 bases at V and 6 bases at J, with 15 bases in the middle. This CDR3 contains 15 residues. The germline gives CDR1 MDHEN, CDR2 SYDVKM.

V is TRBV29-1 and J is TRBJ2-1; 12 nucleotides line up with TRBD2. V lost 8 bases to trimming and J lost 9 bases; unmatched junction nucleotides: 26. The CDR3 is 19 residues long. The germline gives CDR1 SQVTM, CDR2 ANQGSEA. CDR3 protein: CSSSIGGASGRAGIFEQFF. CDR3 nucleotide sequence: TGCAGCTCATCCATCGGGGGGGCTAGCGGGAGGGCCGGTATCTTTGAGCAGTTCTTC.

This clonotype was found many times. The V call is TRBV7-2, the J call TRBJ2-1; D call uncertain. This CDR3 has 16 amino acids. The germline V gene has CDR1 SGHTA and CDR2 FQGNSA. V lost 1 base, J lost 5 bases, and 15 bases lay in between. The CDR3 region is CASSLVGSARHNEQFF. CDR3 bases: TGTGCCAGCAGCTTAGTTGGCTCGGCCAGACACAATGAGCAGTTCTTC. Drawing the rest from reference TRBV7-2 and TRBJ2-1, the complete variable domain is GAGVSQSPSNKVTEKGKDVELRCDPISGHTALYWYRQSLGQGLEFLIYFQGNSAPDKSGLPSDRFSAERTGGSVSTLTIQRTQQEDSAVYLCASSLVGSARHNEQFFGPGTRLTVL.

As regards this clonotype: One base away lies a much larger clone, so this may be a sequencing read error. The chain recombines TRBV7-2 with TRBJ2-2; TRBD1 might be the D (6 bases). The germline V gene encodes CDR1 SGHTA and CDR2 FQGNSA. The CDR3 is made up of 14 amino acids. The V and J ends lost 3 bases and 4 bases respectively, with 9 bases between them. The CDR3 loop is CTSSLGHFTGELFF. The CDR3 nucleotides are TGTACCAGCAGCTTGGGACACTTCACCGGGGAGCTGTTTTTT.

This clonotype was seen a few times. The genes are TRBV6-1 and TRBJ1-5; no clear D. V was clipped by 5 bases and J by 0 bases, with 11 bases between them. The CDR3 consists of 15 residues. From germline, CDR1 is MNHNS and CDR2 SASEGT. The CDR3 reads CASSLTADSNQPQHF. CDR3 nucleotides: TGTGCCAGCAGTCTTACAGCTGATAGCAATCAGCCCCAGCATTTT.

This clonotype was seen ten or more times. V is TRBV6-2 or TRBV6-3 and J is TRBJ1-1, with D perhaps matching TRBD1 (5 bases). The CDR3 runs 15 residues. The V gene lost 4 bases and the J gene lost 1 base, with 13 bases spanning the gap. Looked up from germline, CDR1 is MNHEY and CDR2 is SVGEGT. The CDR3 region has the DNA TGTGCCAGCAGTTCTTTACCGACAGCGAACACTGAAGCTTTCTTT. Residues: CASSSLPTANTEAFF.

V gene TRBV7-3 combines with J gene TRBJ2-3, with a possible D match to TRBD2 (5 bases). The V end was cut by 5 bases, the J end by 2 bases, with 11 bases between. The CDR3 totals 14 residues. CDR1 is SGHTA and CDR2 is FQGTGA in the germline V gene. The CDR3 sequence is CASSQDSNTDTQYF. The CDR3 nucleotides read TGTGCCAGCAGCCAGGACTCTAACACAGATACGCAGTATTTT.

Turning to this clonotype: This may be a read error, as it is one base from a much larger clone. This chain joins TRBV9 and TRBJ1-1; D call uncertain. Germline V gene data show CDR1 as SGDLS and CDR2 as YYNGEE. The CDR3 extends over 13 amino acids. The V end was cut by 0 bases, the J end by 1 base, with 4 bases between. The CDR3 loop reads CASSVASNTEAFF. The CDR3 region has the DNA TGTGCCAGCAGCGTAGCTTCGAACACTGAAGCTTTCTTT.

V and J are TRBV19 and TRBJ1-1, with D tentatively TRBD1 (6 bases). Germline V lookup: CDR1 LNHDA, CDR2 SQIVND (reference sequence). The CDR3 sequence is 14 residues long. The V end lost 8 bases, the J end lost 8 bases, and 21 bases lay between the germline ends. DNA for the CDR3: TGTGCCAGTGTTCACCCGGGGGCGCGGATAGAAGCTTTCTTT. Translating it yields CASVHPGARIEAFF. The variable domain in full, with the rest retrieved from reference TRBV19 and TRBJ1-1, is DGGITQSPKYLFRKEGQNVTLSCEQNLNHDAMYWYRQDPGQGLRLIYYSQIVNDFQKGDIAEGYSVSREKKESFPLTVTSAQKNPTAFYLCASVHPGARIEAFFGQGTRLTVV.

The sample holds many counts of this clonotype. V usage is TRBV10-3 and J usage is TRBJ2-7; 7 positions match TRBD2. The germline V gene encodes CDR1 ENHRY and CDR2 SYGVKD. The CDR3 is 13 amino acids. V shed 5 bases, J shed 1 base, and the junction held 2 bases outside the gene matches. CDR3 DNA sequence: TGTGCCATCAGTCCGCGGGAGTCCTACGAGCAGTACTTC. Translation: CAISPRESYEQYF.

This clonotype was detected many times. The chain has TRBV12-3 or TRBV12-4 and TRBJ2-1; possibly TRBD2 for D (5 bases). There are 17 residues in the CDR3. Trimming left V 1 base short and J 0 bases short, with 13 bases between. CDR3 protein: CASSLGAALSSYNEQFF. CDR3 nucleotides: TGTGCCAGCAGTTTAGGAGCGGCCCTGAGCTCCTACAATGAGCAGTTCTTC.

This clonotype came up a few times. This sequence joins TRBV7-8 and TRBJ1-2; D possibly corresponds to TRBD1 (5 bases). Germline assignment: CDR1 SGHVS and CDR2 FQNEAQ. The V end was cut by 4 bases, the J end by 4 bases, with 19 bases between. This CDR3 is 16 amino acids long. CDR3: CASSSRRDGDSYGYTF. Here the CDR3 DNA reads TGTGCCAGCAGCTCAAGGAGGGACGGAGACTCCTATGGCTACACCTTC.

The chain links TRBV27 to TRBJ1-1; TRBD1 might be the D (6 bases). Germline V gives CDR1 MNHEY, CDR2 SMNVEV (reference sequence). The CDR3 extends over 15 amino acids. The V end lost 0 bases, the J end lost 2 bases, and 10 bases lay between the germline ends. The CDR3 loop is CASSLSNRANTEAFF. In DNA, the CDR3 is TGTGCCAGCAGTTTATCGAACAGGGCAAACACTGAAGCTTTCTTT.